This T cell receptor beta chain comes out of a study of radiation and T cells in renal cell carcinoma. Indicated time point: blood 4 weeks post-SBRT, at nephrectomy. Treatment reported: 15 Gy SBRT to primary tumor, nephrectomy 4 weeks later. Nephrectomy followed 15 Gy stereotactic body radiation by 4 weeks. Only in-frame clones appear in the TCRdb table, and some are missing; sequencing was by immunoSEQ multiplex PCR. This sample carries about 170,000 clones, about 87% of them seen once, and the ten largest clones take 11%. The clonotype originates from a woman aged 45-60 years with renal cell carcinoma. The source material was blood, sampled from a patient whose treatment included radiotherapy and nephrectomy.

CDR3 in amino acids: CASSGQGQLAGNTIYF. The DNA for the CDR3 is TGTGCCAGCAGCGGGCAGGGTCAGTTGGCTGGAAACACCATATATTTT. V and J are TRBV7-9 and TRBJ1-3; tentative D call: TRBD1 (5 bases). This CDR3 comprises 16 residues. Germline loops: CDR1 SEHNR, CDR2 FQNEAQ (reference sequence). The V end was cut by 5 bases, the J end by 2 bases, with 16 bases between.